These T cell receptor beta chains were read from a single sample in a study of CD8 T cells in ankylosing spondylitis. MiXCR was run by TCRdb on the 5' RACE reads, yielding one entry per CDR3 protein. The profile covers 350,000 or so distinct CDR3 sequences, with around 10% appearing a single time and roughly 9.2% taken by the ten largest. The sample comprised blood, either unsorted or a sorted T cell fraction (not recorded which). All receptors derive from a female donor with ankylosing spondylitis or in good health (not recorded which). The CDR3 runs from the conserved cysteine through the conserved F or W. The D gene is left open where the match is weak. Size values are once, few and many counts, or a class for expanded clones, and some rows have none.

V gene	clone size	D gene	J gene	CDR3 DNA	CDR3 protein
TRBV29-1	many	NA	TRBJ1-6	TGCAGCGCCTCAGACCAGCAGGATTCACCCCTCCACTTT	CSASDQQDSPLHF
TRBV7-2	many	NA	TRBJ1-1	TGTGCCAGCAGCTTAGCAACAGCTTATGAAGCTTTCTTT	CASSLATAYEAFF
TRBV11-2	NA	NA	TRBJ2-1	TGTGCCAGCAGCCGGGTGGCTGCCCAACCCAATGAGCAGTTCTTC	CASSRVAAQPNEQFF
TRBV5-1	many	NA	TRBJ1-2	TGCGCCAGCAGCCCCATCTTGGGTGTGAACTATGGCTACACCTTC	CASSPILGVNYGYTF
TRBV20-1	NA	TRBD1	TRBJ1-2	TGCAGTGGGGGCGACAGGGGAGGACGAGGCTACACCTTC	CSGGDRGGRGYTF
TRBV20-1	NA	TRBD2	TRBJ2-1	TGCAGTGCTCCCTTCCTAGCGGGGGAGCCTAATGAGCAGTTCTTC	CSAPFLAGEPNEQFF
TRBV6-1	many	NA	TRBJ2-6	TGTGCCAGCAGTAATCAGGGTTCTGGGGCCAACGTCCTGACTTTC	CASSNQGSGANVLTF
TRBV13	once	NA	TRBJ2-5	TGTGCCAGCAGCTTAGCCCGACGGGGGGAGACCCAGTACTTC	CASSLARRGETQYF
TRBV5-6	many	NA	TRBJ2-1	TGTGCCAGCAGCCCGAGTGCCGGCAATGAGCAGTTCTTC	CASSPSAGNEQFF
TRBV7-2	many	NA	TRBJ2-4	TGTGCCAGCAGCTTGGGACCCCTGAGGGGCAAAAACATTCAGTACTTC	CASSLGPLRGKNIQYF
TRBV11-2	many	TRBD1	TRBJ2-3	TGTGCCAGCAGCTCACCGGGACAGGAGCCAGATACGCAGTATTTT	CASSSPGQEPDTQYF
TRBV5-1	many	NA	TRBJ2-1	TGCGCCAGCAGCCTGAATGAGAACAGGGAGAGGACATTC	CASSLNENRERTF
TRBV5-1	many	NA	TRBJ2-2	TGCGCCAGCAATGGGGGAAACACCGGGGAGCTGTTTTTT	CASNGGNTGELFF
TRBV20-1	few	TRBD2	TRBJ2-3	TGCAGTGCTCCCGGGACTAGCGGGGGGGCCGACACAGATACGCAGTATTTT	CSAPGTSGGADTDTQYF
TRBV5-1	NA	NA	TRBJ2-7	TGCGCCAGCAGACCGGGGGGACAGAACAGCTACGAGCAGTACTTC	CASRPGGQNSYEQYF
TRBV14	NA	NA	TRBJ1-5	TGTGCCAGCAGCCAAGACCACGATCAGCCCCAGCATTTT	CASSQDHDQPQHF
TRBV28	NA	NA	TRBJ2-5	TGTGCCAGCAGTACCTACCTTCAAGAGACCCAGTACTTC	CASSTYLQETQYF
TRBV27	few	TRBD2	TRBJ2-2	TGTGCCAGCACCTGGGGTCTAGCGGCAAACACCGGGGAGCTGTTTTTT	CASTWGLAANTGELFF
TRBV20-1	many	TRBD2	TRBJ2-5	TGCAGTGCTAGAGGGGGAGCGACTAGCGGGGATCAAGAGACCCAGTACTTC	CSARGGATSGDQETQYF
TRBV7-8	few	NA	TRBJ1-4	TGTGCCAGCAGTATAGGGGGTGAAAAACTGTTTTTT	CASSIGGEKLFF
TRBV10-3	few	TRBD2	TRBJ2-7	TGTGCCGCCAGACTAGCGGGGGCGTCCCCCCACGAGCAGTACTTC	CAARLAGASPHEQYF
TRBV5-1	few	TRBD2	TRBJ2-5	TGCGCCAGCAGCCCTAGCGGGTGGCAAGAGACCCAGTACTTC	CASSPSGWQETQYF
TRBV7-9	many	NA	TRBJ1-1	TGTGCCAGCAGCTCCCCAGGGTTGGGGATGAACACTGAAGCTTTCTTT	CASSSPGLGMNTEAFF
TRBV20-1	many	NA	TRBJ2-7	TGCAGTGCTAGAGTATTACAGGGATCCTACGAGCAGTACTTC	CSARVLQGSYEQYF
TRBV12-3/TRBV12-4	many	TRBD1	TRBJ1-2	TGTGCCAGCAGCCCTCTGGACAGGTTCGGGGCCTATGGCTACACCTTC	CASSPLDRFGAYGYTF
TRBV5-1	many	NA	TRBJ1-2	TGCGCCAGCAGCTTGGATGGGGGCGGAACTAACTATGGCTACACCTTC	CASSLDGGGTNYGYTF